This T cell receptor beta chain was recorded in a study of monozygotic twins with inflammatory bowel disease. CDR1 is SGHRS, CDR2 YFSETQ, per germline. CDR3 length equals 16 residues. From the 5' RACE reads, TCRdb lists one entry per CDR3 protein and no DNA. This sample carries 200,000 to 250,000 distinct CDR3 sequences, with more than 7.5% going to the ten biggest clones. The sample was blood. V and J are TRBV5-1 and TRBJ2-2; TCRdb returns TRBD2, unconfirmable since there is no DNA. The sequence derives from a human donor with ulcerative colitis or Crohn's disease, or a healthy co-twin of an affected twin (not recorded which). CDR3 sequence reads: CASSLRLARNTGELFF.